The subject of this entry is one T cell receptor (beta chain). Its antigen is undetermined. Assay used: immunoSEQ multiplex PCR; TCRdb lists only in-frame clones, some missing. The repertoire has some 350,000 clones, under 95% of them found once; the top ten carry under 5%. This sample was included in a study of Ad26.COV2.S vaccination and SARS-CoV-2 variants. Study-wide results and caveats: Researchers cautioned that TCR breadth and depth analyses may have underestimated total T cell responses. The study found higher spike-specific TCR breadth in vaccine than placebo recipients. Responses of spike-specific T cells (both CD8+ and CD4+) reportedly showed substantial breadth after vaccination. The study found similar non-spike TCR breadth in vaccine and placebo recipients.

The ends were cut back, 1 base at V and 6 bases at J, with 8 bases in the middle. The germline gives CDR1 LNHNV, CDR2 YYDKDF (reference sequence). The CDR3 is 13 amino acids. This sequence was found in a human donor who had recovered from COVID-19. The V gene is TRBV15, the J gene TRBJ2-3; D unresolved. This sample comprised peripheral blood, obtained after recovery from COVID-19. CDR3: CATSRGKGDTQYF. The CDR3 DNA reads TGTGCCACCAGCAGAGGAAAAGGCGATACGCAGTATTTT. Full variable domain (missing parts from reference TRBV15 and TRBJ2-3): DAMVIQNPRYQVTQFGKPVTLSCSQTLNHNVMYWYQQKSSQAPKLLFHYYDKDFNNEADTPDNFQSRRPNTSFCFLDIRSPGLGDTAMYLCATSRGKGDTQYFGPGTRLTVL.